The entry that follows covers one TCR beta chain sequence. CDR3 length: 16 amino acids. The ends lost 1 base at V and 3 bases at J; junction bases unmatched: 7. Germline values: CDR1 SGHAT, CDR2 FQDESV (reference sequence). The sample comes from a study of blood T cell repertoires in COVID-19. The data were produced by immunoSEQ multiplex PCR, yet TCRdb's version contains in-frame clones alone and is incomplete. The sample records about 350,000 clones, 88% being singletons. The receptor was derived from a woman younger than 45 who had been exposed to COVID-19. The material sequenced was PBMCs or T cells enriched from blood (not recorded which). The V and J genes are TRBV11-1 and TRBJ2-7; 9 bases line up with TRBD2. The CDR3 sequence: CASSLEETSGHYEQYF. The DNA of the CDR3 is TGTGCCAGCAGCTTAGAGGAGACTAGCGGACACTACGAGCAGTACTTC.